This record covers a single T cell receptor beta chain. Its antigen has not been determined. Base quality data are lacking; no much larger clone is found one base away. As encoded in the germline V gene (reference sequence), CDR1 is MNHEY while CDR2 is SMNVEV. The CDR3 goes from the cysteine to the phenylalanine over 13 residues. Only the CDR3 portion is preserved as DNA: 39 bases, with reading frame beginning at the first base. Between the V and J ends, shortened by 8 bases and 6 bases respectively, the junction contains 14 bases. These data are taken from a study of identical twins listed by TCRdb under 2016. Background on the whole study: TCR alpha and beta repertoires from monozygotic twins, unrelated adults of various ages and cord blood were deep-sequenced to test whether fetal clonotypes persist. To rule out contamination, replicate twin experiments were performed at different times with different library preparation protocols. Results and caveats for the whole study, not just this receptor: A weaker excess of twin sharing was found in beta out-of-frame sequences because the signal-to-noise ratio was lowered by fewer shared sequences. In monozygotic twins, out-of-frame TCR alpha sharing was systematically underestimated by recombination models, although the models agreed with sharing between unrelated individuals. Fewer insertions were carried by abundant cord blood beta clonotypes, a similar but weaker trend appeared in young adult naive repertoires, and no such trend appeared in memory repertoires. Zero-insertion analyses could be partly confounded by invariant T cells such as MAIT and iNKT, although diverse VJ usage argued against such confounding for most clonotypes. Compared with coincidental sharing between unrelated individuals, an excess of low generation-probability sequences was observed among out-of-frame TCR alpha sequences shared between twins. Because the same donors could not be followed over many years, the conclusions relied on cross-sectional statistical analysis.

Every donor in the study was a healthy Caucasian. The twin cohort comprised three pairs of female monozygotic twins, all aged roughly 18 to 29 years. Using Miltenyi CD45RO+ enrichment and human naive T-cell isolation kits, memory (CD45RO+) and naive T cells were isolated from PBMC. Libraries were constructed by 5' RACE. Sequencing was performed on an Illumina HiSeq 2000. A universal primer binding site was added through template switching, and the final cDNA carried a unique molecular identifier so that TCR cDNA molecules could be counted accurately. First-strand cDNA for TCR alpha and beta chains was synthesized from specific primers in the conserved constant-segment region. To control for contamination, each cDNA library was double barcoded with a SMART-Mk sample barcode plus Illumina barcodes. TruSeq adapter sequences along with Illumina sample barcodes were introduced in two successive PCR steps. Sequencing of the TCR alpha and beta cDNA libraries was done on the Illumina HiSeq platform using custom primers. The authors' analysis ran thus. Unique molecular identifiers were extracted from raw reads with MiGEC, and CDR3 positions were determined with MiXCR. Recombination models were inferred per individual with the repgenHMM and IGoR tools using an EM algorithm. The analysis of shared clonotypes was done with the tcR package in R, with sharing normalized by the product of cloneset sizes. Out-of-frame nonproductive sequences were analyzed to study raw recombination free of thymic and clonal selection effects. TCRdb trimmed the raw reads at Q25, called clones with MiXCR and kept productive beta chains. Each record represents a unique CDR3 protein, reported with the most common genes and DNA among its rows. The V and J calls, along with clone size, are taken from TCRdb and not from the paper's own processing. The sample data list 250,000 or so distinct CDR3 sequences, and approximately 7% of these were observed just once. 3.5% to 4% of the sample is in the top ten clones.

These data also formed part of another study, on yellow fever vaccine responses in identical twins. The second paper further reports: According to the authors, in identical twins the way T cells responded to vaccination appeared partly convergent and partly personalized. The study precisely tracked vaccine-responding T cell clones in identical twins.

The receptor was derived from a woman between 18 and 30 years old in good health. Sequencing was done on a sample of memory (CD45RO+) T cells sorted from blood. In light of the paper, this sample's cell subset or site label describes: CD45RO+ enriched T cells. The rearrangement combines TRBV27 with TRBJ2-1, and possibly TRBD2, on 6 matching bases. The encoded CDR3 is CASLSQAGNEQFF. The nucleotide sequence reads TGTGCCAGCCTCTCACAAGCGGGCAATGAGCAGTTCTTC.